The clone carrying this T cell receptor (beta chain) was seen repeatedly, ten times or more. The CDR3 runs 15 residues. Germline V lookup: CDR1 MNHNS, CDR2 SASEGT. Trimming cost V 6 bases and J 2 bases, with 17 bases left between them. This sample is part of a study of identical twins. One entry per CDR3 protein, called by TCRdb with MiXCR from the 5' RACE reads. The sample contains about 240,000 distinct CDR3 sequences, about 11% of which appear only once. The TCR comes from a man aged 45-60 years in good health. Sequencing input: memory T cells sorted from blood. The chain employs TRBV6-1 and TRBJ2-7; D possibly corresponds to TRBD2 (6 bases). The CDR3 spells CASSPAGGETYEQYF. The DNA for the CDR3 is TGTGCCAGCAGCCCTGCCGGCGGGGAGACCTACGAGCAGTACTTC.